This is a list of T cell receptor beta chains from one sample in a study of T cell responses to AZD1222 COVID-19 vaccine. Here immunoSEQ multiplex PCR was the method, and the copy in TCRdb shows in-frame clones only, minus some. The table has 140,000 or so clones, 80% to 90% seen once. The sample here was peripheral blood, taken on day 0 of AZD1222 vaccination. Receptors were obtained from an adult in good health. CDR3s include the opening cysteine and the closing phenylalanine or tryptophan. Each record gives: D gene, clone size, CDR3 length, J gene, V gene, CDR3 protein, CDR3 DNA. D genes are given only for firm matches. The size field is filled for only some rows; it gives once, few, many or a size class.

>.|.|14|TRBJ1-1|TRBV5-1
CASSLVSGSTEAFF
TGCGCCAGCAGCTTGGTATCGGGGTCCACTGAAGCTTTCTTT
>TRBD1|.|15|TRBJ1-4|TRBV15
CATSREGQGQGKLFF
TGTGCCACCAGCAGAGAAGGACAGGGACAGGGAAAACTGTTTTTT
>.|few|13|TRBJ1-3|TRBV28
CASSKGSGNTIYF
TGTGCCAGCAGCAAAGGCTCTGGAAACACCATATATTTT
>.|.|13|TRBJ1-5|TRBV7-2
CASSFSLNQPQHF
TGTGCCAGCAGCTTCAGCCTTAATCAGCCCCAGCATTTT
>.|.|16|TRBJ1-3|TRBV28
CASRRPGSSSGNTIYF
TGTGCCAGCAGGCGCCCAGGCAGCAGCTCTGGAAACACCATATATTTT
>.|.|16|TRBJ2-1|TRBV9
CASSVGLADSYNEQFF
TGTGCCAGCAGCGTAGGGCTAGCCGACTCCTACAATGAGCAGTTCTTC
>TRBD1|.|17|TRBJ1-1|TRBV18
CASSPPVPGQGAPEAFF
TGTGCCAGCTCACCACCGGTCCCCGGACAGGGGGCCCCTGAAGCTTTCTTT
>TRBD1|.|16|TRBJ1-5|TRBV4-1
CASSHGTDWGNQPQHF
TGCGCCAGCAGCCACGGGACAGATTGGGGCAATCAGCCCCAGCATTTT
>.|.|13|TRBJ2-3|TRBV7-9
CASSYLDRDTQYF
TGTGCCAGCAGCTACCTAGACCGAGATACGCAGTATTTT
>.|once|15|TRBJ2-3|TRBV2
CASTRGERITDTQYF
TGTGCCAGCACTCGAGGGGAGCGGATCACAGATACGCAGTATTTT
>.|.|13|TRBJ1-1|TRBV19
CASSHWGRTEAFF
TGTGCCAGTAGTCACTGGGGACGGACTGAAGCTTTCTTT
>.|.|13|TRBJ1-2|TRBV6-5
CASSIDFNYGYTF
TGTGCCAGCAGTATCGACTTTAACTATGGCTACACCTTC
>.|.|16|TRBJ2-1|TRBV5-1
CASSFYRASSYNEQFF
TGCGCCAGCAGCTTCTACAGGGCCAGCTCCTACAATGAGCAGTTCTTC
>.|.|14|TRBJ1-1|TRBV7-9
CASSLGQRNTEAFF
TGTGCCAGCAGCTTAGGACAAAGGAACACTGAAGCTTTCTTT
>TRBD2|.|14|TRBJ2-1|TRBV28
CASTPGLPYNEQFF
TGTGCCAGCACCCCGGGACTACCCTACAATGAGCAGTTCTTC
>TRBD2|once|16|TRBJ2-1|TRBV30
CAWTPHTGLAGGKQFF
TGTGCCTGGACTCCGCACACCGGACTAGCGGGAGGAAAGCAGTTCTTC
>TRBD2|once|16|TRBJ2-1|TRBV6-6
CASSYSPQRGGVDPFF
TGTGCCAGCAGTTACTCCCCCCAGCGGGGGGGCGTCGATCCGTTCTTC
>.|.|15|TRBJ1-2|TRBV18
CASSPLTRELDGYTF
TGTGCCAGCTCACCACTTACCAGGGAACTTGATGGCTACACCTTC
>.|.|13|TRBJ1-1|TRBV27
CASSFGGPTEAFF
TGTGCCAGCAGTTTCGGGGGGCCAACTGAAGCTTTCTTT
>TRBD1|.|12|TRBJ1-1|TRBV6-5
CASQQGWTEAFF
TGTGCCAGCCAACAGGGGTGGACTGAAGCTTTCTTT
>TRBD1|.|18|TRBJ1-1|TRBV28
CASSLLRRHLEGASEAFF
TGTGCCAGCAGTTTATTAAGGAGGCACTTGGAGGGGGCGAGTGAAGCTTTCTTT
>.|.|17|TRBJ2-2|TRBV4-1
CASSQDTAGAFTGELFF
TGCGCCAGCAGCCAAGATACCGCAGGGGCCTTCACCGGGGAGCTGTTTTTT
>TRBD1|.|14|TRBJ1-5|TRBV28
CASSRQGGNQPQHF
TGTGCCAGCAGTAGACAGGGAGGTAATCAGCCCCAGCATTTT
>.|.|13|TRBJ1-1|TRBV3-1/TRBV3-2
CASSPWGNTEAFF
TGTGCCAGCAGTCCGTGGGGGAACACTGAAGCTTTCTTT